Listed below are T cell receptor beta chains from one sample, sequenced in a study of blood T cell repertoires in COVID-19. TCRdb's copy holds only in-frame clones and misses some; the assay was immunoSEQ multiplex PCR. The sample carries some 150,000 clones, 88% recorded once. The sample consisted of peripheral blood. The receptors derive from a woman aged 55-70 years with acute or convalescent COVID-19. Both conserved end residues are part of each CDR3. D genes are given only for firm matches. Only part of the rows carry a size: once, few, many, or a class if the clone is expanded.

d_gene	v_gene	j_gene	abundance	CDR3nt	CDR3aa
TRBD1	TRBV4-2	TRBJ2-7	once	TGTGCCAGCAGCCAAGACAGGGGACAGGGTGAAACCTACGAGCAGTACTTC	CASSQDRGQGETYEQYF
NA	TRBV28	TRBJ1-6	NA	TGTGCCAGCAGTTTACGCAGGAATAATTCACCCCTCCACTTT	CASSLRRNNSPLHF
NA	TRBV18	TRBJ2-7	NA	TGTGCCAGCTCAGGGCTCGACGGCAACTACGAGCAGTACTTC	CASSGLDGNYEQYF
TRBD2	TRBV7-6	TRBJ2-3	NA	TGTGCCAGCAGCTCCCCAGCGGGGGCTAGCGGGGCCACAGATACGCAGTATTTT	CASSSPAGASGATDTQYF
NA	TRBV7-9	TRBJ2-1	NA	TGTGCCAGCAGCTACCCCCTGGCAGGGTCCGATGAGCAGTTCTTC	CASSYPLAGSDEQFF
TRBD1	TRBV5-1	TRBJ1-5	NA	TGCGCCAGCAGCCTCGGGGACAGGGAGAGGCAGCCCCAGCATTTT	CASSLGDRERQPQHF
TRBD1	TRBV5-1	TRBJ2-7	NA	TGCGCCAGCAGCTTGGACGGACAGGGAACGGGCGAGCAGTACTTC	CASSLDGQGTGEQYF
NA	TRBV29-1	TRBJ1-1	NA	TGCAGCGCCGACCGGGGGGCGGAGGCCACTGAAGCTTTCTTT	CSADRGAEATEAFF
TRBD1	TRBV5-1	TRBJ2-7	NA	TGCGCCAGCAGCTTAGGTAACAGGGGCAACGAGCAGTACTTC	CASSLGNRGNEQYF
NA	TRBV11-1	TRBJ2-7	NA	TGTGCCAGCAGCTTAGACAGAATCTACGAGCAGTACTTC	CASSLDRIYEQYF
TRBD1	TRBV15	TRBJ1-5	NA	TGTGCCACCAGCAGAGGAGGGACAGGGGGCCGTCAGCCCCAGCATTTT	CATSRGGTGGRQPQHF
NA	TRBV20-1	TRBJ2-7	NA	TGCAGTGCTAGTTACTACGAGCAGTACTTC	CSASYYEQYF
NA	TRBV7-2	TRBJ2-5	NA	TGTGCCAGCAGCTTAGCGGTCAGCGAGGGCCAAGAGACCCAGTACTTC	CASSLAVSEGQETQYF
NA	TRBV27	TRBJ1-5	NA	TGTGCCAGCAGCTCCTCGGGAGGGGGAGTCCAGCCCCAGCATTTT	CASSSSGGGVQPQHF
TRBD2	TRBV4-1	TRBJ2-3	once	TGCGCCAGCAGCCAAGAACTAGCGGGGAGCACAGATACGCAGTATTTT	CASSQELAGSTDTQYF
NA	TRBV7-9	TRBJ1-3	NA	TGTGCCAGCAGCTTATACACAGCTCAGCAAGGAAACACCATATATTTT	CASSLYTAQQGNTIYF
NA	TRBV7-8	TRBJ1-5	NA	TGTGCCAGCAGCTTAGGGGCTTTCGGCAATCAGCCCCAGCATTTT	CASSLGAFGNQPQHF
NA	TRBV6-5	TRBJ1-5	NA	TGTGCCAGCAGTTACTCGAGGAGGGATCAGCCCCAGCATTTT	CASSYSRRDQPQHF
TRBD2	TRBV11-2	TRBJ2-7	few	TGTGCCAGCAGCTTATTCCTAGCGGGGGCCAGCTCCTACGAGCAGTACTTC	CASSLFLAGASSYEQYF
NA	TRBV21-1	TRBJ2-7	few	TGTGCCAGCAGCCTCCCCCCGGGGGTTTGGGGCACCTACGAGCAGTACTTC	CASSLPPGVWGTYEQYF
TRBD2	TRBV2	TRBJ2-7	NA	TGTGCCAGCAGTGTTACTAGCGGCGAGCAGTACTTC	CASSVTSGEQYF
NA	TRBV7-2	TRBJ2-3	few	TGTGCCAGCAGAATAATCCAGAACGCGGGCGCAGATACGCAGTATTTT	CASRIIQNAGADTQYF
NA	TRBV4-1	TRBJ2-7	few	TGCGCCAGCAGGGCTTCGACAGGAAGCTCCTACGAGCAGTACTTC	CASRASTGSSYEQYF
TRBD2	TRBV7-3	TRBJ2-1	few	TGTGCCAGCAGGTTAGCGGGGAGCTCCTACAATGAGCAGTTCTTC	CASRLAGSSYNEQFF
TRBD1	TRBV5-8	TRBJ2-1	NA	TGTGCCAGCAGCTTGGGACAGGGGTCACATGAGCAGTTCTTC	CASSLGQGSHEQFF
TRBD1	TRBV29-1	TRBJ1-1	NA	TGCAGCGTTCTACAGGGGGTAAGCACTGAAGCTTTCTTT	CSVLQGVSTEAFF
TRBD1	TRBV28	TRBJ1-5	NA	TGTGCCAGCAGTTCGGGGACAGGGTATGGCAATCAGCCCCAGCATTTT	CASSSGTGYGNQPQHF
NA	TRBV11-3	TRBJ2-5	NA	TGTGCCAGCAGCTTACGGACGGGGGATGAGACCCAGTACTTC	CASSLRTGDETQYF
NA	TRBV11-2	TRBJ1-6	NA	TGTGCCAGCAGCTTAGATCGTCTCTCTTATCCCCTCCACTTT	CASSLDRLSYPLHF
NA	TRBV7-9	TRBJ1-5	NA	TGTGCCAGCAGCTCCGGGACACACTATCAGCCCCAGCATTTT	CASSSGTHYQPQHF
TRBD1	TRBV14	TRBJ2-7	NA	TGTGCCAGCAGCCAAGTACAGGGGGAGGCCTACGAGCAGTACTTC	CASSQVQGEAYEQYF
TRBD1	TRBV7-8	TRBJ1-3	NA	TGTGCCAGCAGCCACGGACAGGGGGCTGGAAACACCATATATTTT	CASSHGQGAGNTIYF
NA	TRBV20-1	TRBJ2-5	NA	TGCAGTGCTAGTGGTTGGTCCGCGGAGACCCAGTACTTC	CSASGWSAETQYF
NA	TRBV5-5	TRBJ2-2	NA	TGTGCCAGCAGCTTGGATCCGTACACCGGGGAGCTGTTTTTT	CASSLDPYTGELFF
NA	TRBV6-1	TRBJ1-1	NA	TGTGCCAGCAGTGAAGTTAGTGGACAGAACACTGAAGCTTTCTTT	CASSEVSGQNTEAFF
NA	TRBV5-1	TRBJ2-3	NA	TGCGCCAGCAGCCTTGGACAGAATACGCAGTATTTT	CASSLGQNTQYF
TRBD1	TRBV29-1	TRBJ1-1	NA	TGCAGCGTTCGGGACAGGATGAACACTGAAGCTTTCTTT	CSVRDRMNTEAFF
NA	TRBV7-2	TRBJ1-1	NA	TGTGCCAGCAGCCTCCAGACAGGGAACACTGAAGCTTTCTTT	CASSLQTGNTEAFF
NA	TRBV6-1	TRBJ1-1	NA	TGTGCCAGCAGTGATCTGTTTGCAGGGATGAACACTGAAGCTTTCTTT	CASSDLFAGMNTEAFF
TRBD1	TRBV7-2	TRBJ1-2	NA	TGTGCCAGCAGCCGGGACAGGGCCGGTGGCTACACCTTC	CASSRDRAGGYTF
NA	TRBV6-2/TRBV6-3	TRBJ2-7	NA	TGTGCCAGCAGTTCCGGACTGAACGCCTACGAGCAGTACTTC	CASSSGLNAYEQYF
TRBD1	TRBV19	TRBJ2-2	NA	TGTGCCAGTACCTCTGACAGGGCCACCGGGGAGCTGTTTTTT	CASTSDRATGELFF
TRBD1	TRBV24-1	TRBJ2-2	NA	TGTGCCACCAGTGATTTACCTACGACAGGGGACACCGGGGAGCTGTTTTTT	CATSDLPTTGDTGELFF
NA	TRBV29-1	TRBJ2-5	NA	TGCAGCGCAGGCAGGGGAGGGGAGACCCAGTACTTC	CSAGRGGETQYF
NA	TRBV9	TRBJ1-2	NA	TGTGCCAGCAGCGTAGCGGGTCTTGGGGGCTACACCTTC	CASSVAGLGGYTF
NA	TRBV27	TRBJ2-2	NA	TGTGCCAGCAAAATGGGACAAACGAACACCGGGGAGCTGTTTTTT	CASKMGQTNTGELFF
TRBD1	TRBV5-1	TRBJ2-7	few	TGCGCCAGCAGCCGGGACAGGAACTCCTACGAGCAGTACTTC	CASSRDRNSYEQYF